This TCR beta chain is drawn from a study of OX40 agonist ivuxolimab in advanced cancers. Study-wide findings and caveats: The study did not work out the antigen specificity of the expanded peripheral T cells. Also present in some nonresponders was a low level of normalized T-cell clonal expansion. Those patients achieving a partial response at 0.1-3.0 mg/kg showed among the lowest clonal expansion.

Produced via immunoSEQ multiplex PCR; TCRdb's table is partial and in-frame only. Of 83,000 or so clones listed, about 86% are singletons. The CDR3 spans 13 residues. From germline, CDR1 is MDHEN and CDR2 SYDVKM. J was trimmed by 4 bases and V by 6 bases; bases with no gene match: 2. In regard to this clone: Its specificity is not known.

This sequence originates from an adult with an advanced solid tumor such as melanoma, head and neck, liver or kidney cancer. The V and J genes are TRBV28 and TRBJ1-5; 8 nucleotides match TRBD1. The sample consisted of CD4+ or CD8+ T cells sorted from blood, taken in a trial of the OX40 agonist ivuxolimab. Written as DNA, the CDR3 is TGTGCCAGCAGCAGGACAGGGAATCAGCCCCAGCATTTT. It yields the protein CASSRTGNQPQHF.